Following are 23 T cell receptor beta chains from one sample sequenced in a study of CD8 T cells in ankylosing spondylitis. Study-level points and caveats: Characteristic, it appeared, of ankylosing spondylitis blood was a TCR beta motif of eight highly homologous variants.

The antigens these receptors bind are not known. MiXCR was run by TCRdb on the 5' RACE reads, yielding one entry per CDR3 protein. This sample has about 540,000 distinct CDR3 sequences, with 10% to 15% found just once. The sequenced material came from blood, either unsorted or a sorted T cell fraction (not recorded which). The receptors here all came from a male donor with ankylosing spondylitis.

The CDR3 sequence is CASSLGLQALNPSTDTQYF. The CDR3 DNA reads TGTGCCAGCAGCCTGGGGTTACAAGCCCTCAACCCTAGCACAGATACGCAGTATTTT. The genes are TRBV3-1 and TRBJ2-3; D ambiguous. CDR3 size: 19 residues. Germline V lookup: CDR1 LGHDT, CDR2 YNNKEL (reference sequence). The V and J ends lost 4 bases and 0 bases respectively, with 23 bases between them.

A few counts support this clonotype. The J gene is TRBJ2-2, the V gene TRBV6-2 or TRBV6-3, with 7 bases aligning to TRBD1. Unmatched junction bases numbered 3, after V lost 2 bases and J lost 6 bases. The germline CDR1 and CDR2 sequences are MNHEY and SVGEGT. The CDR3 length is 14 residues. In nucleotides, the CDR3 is TGTGCCAGCAGTTACATAGGGACAGCCGGGGAGCTGTTTTTT. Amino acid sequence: CASSYIGTAGELFF.

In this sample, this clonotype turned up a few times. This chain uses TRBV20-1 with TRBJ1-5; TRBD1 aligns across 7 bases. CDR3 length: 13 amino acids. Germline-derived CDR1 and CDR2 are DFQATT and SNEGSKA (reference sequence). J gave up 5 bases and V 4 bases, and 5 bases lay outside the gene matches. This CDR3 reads CSATRGRDQPQHF. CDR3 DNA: TGCAGTGCTACAAGGGGGCGGGATCAGCCCCAGCATTTT.

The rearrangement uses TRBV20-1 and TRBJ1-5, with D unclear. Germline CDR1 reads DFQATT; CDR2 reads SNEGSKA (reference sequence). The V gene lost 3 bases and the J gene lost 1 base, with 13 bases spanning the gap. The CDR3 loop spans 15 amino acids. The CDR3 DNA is TGCAGTGCTAGTGAGGCTCAGCCAAGCAATCAGCCCCAGCATTTT. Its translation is CSASEAQPSNQPQHF.

Written as DNA, the CDR3 is TGCAGTGCTAAAACTAGCGGGAGGGTCACAGATACGCAGTATTTT. This translates into CSAKTSGRVTDTQYF. V is TRBV20-1 and J is TRBJ2-3, with 13 positions matching TRBD2. V lost 4 bases, J lost 2 bases, and 3 bases stayed unmatched. This CDR3 contains 15 residues. Germline CDR1 is DFQATT and CDR2 is SNEGSKA (reference sequence).

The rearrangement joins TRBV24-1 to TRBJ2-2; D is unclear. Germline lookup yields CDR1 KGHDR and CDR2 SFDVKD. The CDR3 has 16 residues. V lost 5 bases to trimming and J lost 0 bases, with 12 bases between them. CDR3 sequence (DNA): TGTGCCACCAGTGGGTCGCGAGAAACGAACACCGGGGAGCTGTTTTTT. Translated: CATSGSRETNTGELFF.

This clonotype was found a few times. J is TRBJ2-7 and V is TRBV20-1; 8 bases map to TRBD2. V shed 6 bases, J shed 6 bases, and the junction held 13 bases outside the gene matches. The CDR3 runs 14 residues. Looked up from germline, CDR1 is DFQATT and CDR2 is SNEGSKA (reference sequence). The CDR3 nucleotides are TGCAGTGCACGACGGGAGGGCCTTTTAGGCGAGCAGTACGTC. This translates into CSARREGLLGEQYV.

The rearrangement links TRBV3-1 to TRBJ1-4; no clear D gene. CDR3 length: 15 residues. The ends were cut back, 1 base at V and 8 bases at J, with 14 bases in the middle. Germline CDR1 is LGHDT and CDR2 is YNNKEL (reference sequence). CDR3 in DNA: TGTGCCAGCAGCCAAGTAGGAGGCAAGGAGGAAAAACTGTTTTTT. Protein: CASSQVGGKEEKLFF.

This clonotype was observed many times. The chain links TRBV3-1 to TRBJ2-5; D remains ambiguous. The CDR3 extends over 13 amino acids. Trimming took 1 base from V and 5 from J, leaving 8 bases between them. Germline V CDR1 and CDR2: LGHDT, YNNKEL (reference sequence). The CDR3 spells CASSQARMETQYF. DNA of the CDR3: TGTGCCAGCAGCCAAGCCCGGATGGAGACCCAGTACTTC.

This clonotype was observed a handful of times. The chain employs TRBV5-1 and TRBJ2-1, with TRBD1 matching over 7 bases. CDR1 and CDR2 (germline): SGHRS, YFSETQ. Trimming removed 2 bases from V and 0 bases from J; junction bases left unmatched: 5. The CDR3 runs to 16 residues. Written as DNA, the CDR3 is TGCGCCAGCAGCTTTGACAGGGCGAGCTCCTACAATGAGCAGTTCTTC. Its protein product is CASSFDRASSYNEQFF. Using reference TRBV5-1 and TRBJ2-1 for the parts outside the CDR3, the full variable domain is KAGVTQTPRYLIKTRGQQVTLSCSPISGHRSVSWYQQTPGQGLQFLFEYFSETQRNKGNFPGRFSGRQFSNSRSEMNVSTLELGDSALYLCASSFDRASSYNEQFFGPGTRLTVL.

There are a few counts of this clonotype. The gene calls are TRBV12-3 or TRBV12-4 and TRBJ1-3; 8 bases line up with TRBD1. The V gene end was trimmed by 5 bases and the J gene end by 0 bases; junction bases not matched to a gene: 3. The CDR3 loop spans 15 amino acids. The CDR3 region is CASSDRGDSGNTIYF. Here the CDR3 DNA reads TGTGCCAGCAGTGACAGGGGAGACTCTGGAAACACCATATATTTT.

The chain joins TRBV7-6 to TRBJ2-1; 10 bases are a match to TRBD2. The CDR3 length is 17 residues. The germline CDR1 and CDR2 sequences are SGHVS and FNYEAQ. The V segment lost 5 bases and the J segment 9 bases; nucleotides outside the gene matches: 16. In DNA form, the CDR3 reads TGTGCCAGCAGCCCCCGGACTAGCGGAAGCCCCCAGGGTGAGCAGTTCTTC. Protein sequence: CASSPRTSGSPQGEQFF.

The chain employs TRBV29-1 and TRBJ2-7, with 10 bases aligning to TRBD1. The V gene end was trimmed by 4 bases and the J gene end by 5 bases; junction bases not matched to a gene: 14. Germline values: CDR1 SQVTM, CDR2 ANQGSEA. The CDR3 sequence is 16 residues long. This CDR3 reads CSVVLRTGQGFHEQYF. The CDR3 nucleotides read TGCAGCGTTGTCCTTAGGACGGGACAGGGGTTCCACGAGCAGTACTTC.

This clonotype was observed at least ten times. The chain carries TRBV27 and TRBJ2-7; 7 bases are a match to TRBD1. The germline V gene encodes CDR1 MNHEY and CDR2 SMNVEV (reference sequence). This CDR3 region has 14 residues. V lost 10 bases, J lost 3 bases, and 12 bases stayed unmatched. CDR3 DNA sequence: TGTGCCACACAGGCAGGGGGTCCGGGCTACGAGCAGTACTTC. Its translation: CATQAGGPGYEQYF.

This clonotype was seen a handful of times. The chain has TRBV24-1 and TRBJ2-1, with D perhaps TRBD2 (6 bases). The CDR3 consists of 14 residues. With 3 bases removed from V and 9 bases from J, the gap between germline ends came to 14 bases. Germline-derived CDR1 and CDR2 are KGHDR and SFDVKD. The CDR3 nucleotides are TGTGCCACCAGTGATGGGGAGGAGGGGCGTGAGCAGTTCTTC. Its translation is CATSDGEEGREQFF.

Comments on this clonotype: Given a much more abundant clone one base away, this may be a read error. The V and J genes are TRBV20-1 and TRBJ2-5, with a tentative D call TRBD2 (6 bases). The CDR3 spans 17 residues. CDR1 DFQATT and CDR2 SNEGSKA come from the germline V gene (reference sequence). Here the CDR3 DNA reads TGCTGTGCTCAGAGATGGGGGGTCCCATCGGGGAAAGAGACCCAGTACTTC. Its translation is CCAQRWGVPSGKETQYF.

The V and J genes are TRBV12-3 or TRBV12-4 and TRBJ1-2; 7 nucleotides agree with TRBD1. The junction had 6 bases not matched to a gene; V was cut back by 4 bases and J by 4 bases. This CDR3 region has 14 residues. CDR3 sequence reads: CASSSRGLRYGYTF. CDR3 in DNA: TGTGCCAGCAGTTCGAGGGGGCTGCGCTATGGCTACACCTTC.

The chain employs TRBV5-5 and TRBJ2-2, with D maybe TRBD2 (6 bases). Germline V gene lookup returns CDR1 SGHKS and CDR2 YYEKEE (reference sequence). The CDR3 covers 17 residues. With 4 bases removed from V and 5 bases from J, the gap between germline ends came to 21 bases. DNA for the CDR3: TGTGCCAGCAGCCCGAGGGGTTCAGGAGGAGGGACCGGGGAGCTGTTTTTT. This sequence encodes CASSPRGSGGGTGELFF.

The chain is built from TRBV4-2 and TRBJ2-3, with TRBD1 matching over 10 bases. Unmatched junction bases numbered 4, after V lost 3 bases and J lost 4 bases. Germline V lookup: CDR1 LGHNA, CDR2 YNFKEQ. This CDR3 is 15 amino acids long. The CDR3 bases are TGTGCCAGCAGCCAGACAGGGGGCTCCGCAGATACGCAGTATTTT. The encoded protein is CASSQTGGSADTQYF.

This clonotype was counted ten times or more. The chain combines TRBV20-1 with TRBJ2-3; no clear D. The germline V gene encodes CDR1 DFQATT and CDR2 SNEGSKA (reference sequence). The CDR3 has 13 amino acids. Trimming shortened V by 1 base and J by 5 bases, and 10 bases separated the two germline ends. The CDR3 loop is CSARAPLEDTQYF. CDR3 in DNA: TGCAGTGCTAGAGCCCCCTTGGAAGATACGCAGTATTTT.

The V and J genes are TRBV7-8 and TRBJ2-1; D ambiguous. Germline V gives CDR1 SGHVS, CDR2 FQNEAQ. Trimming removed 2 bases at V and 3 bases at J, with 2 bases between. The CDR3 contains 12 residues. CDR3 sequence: CASSLIYNEQFF. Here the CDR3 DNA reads TGTGCCAGCAGCTTAATCTACAATGAGCAGTTCTTC. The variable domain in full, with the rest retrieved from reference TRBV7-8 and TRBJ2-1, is GAGVSQSPRYKVAKRGQDVALRCDPISGHVSLFWYQQALGQGPEFLTYFQNEAQLDKSGLPSDRFFAERPEGSVSTLKIQRTQQEDSAVYLCASSLIYNEQFFGPGTRLTVL.

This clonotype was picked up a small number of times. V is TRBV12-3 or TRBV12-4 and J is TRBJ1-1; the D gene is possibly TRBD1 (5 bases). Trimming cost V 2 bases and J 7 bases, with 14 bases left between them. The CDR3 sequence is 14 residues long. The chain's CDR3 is CASSLYAGTGEAFF. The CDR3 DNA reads TGTGCCAGCAGTTTATATGCCGGAACAGGTGAAGCTTTCTTT.

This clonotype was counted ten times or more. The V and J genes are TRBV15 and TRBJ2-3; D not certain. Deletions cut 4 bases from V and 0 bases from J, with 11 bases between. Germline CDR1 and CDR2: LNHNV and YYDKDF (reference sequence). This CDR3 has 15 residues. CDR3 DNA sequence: TGTGCCACCAGCAACCCGGTCTCGAGCACAGATACGCAGTATTTT. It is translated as CATSNPVSSTDTQYF.